Listed here is a single TCR beta chain. The antigen is undetermined. The data belong to a study of cytomegalovirus exposure and HLA in healthy donors. Whole-study findings and limits: Later analysis associated a missense DCLRE1C variant with TCR beta V- and J-gene trimming. Later analysis found that TCR beta chains associated with HLA were more clonally expanded than other, equally common chains.

Trimming removed 7 bases from V and 3 bases from J, with 9 bases in between. The CDR3 spans 12 residues. CDR1 MNHEY and CDR2 SMNVEV come from the germline V gene (reference sequence). PCR primers comprised 60 Vbeta and 13 Jbeta primers. TCRdb's table, derived via immunoSEQ multiplex PCR, lists solely in-frame clones and lacks some. The sample carries 250,000 to 350,000 clones, about 66% recorded once. The sample consisted of PBMCs. The clonotype originates from a female donor in good health and CMV-seronegative. The chain is built from TRBV27 and TRBJ1-2, with D perhaps matching TRBD1 (5 bases). In nucleotides, the CDR3 is TGTGCCAGCATGGACACCTACTATGGCTACACCTTC. Protein product: CASMDTYYGYTF.